The clone carrying this T cell receptor beta chain was seen repeatedly, ten times or more. Its antigen remains unidentified. With 8 bases removed from V and 1 base from J, the gap between germline ends came to 5 bases. The CDR3 is 12 amino acids. Germline-derived CDR1 and CDR2 are SNHLY and FYNNEI. This sample is part of a study of CD8+CD57+ T cells in acquired aplastic anemia. Study information: Average DNA yield from sorted CD4+ and CD8+ cells was approximately 3 ug. Healthy-donor CD4+ cells averaged roughly 10.8 million reads. Study outcomes and limitations: Significant differences in CD8+ Simpson's diversity were not observed between patients and controls. Sharing between patients and controls was observed for some 27 CD8+ CDR3 sequences.

Researchers used genomic DNA as the template to profile TCR beta VDJ and CDR3. TCRdb ran MiXCR on the reads and lists one entry per CDR3 protein. The table has some 220,000 distinct CDR3 sequences, 34% seen once. This sequence was found in a human donor in good health, serving as a control. The genes are TRBV2 and TRBJ2-2; D is possibly TRBD1 or TRBD2 (5 bases each). Sequenced sample: sorted CD4+, CD8+, or CD8+CD57+ T cells (not recorded which) from PBMCs. In DNA, the CDR3 is TGTGCCAGCGGGGGGAACACCGGGGAGCTGTTTTTT. Its protein product is CASGGNTGELFF.